Each of the 20 T cell receptor beta chains below was sequenced from the same sample in a study of T cells in Graves' hyperthyroidism and ophthalmopathy. The TCR beta CDR3 regions underwent amplification using RNA transcripts as the source. The primer set for the first-round RT-PCR of the TCR CDR3 was HTBI. A single record per CDR3 protein comes from TCRdb applying MiXCR to the multiplex PCR reads. Of fewer than 400,000 distinct CDR3 sequences listed, 20% to 30% are singletons. The source material was blood. These receptors were obtained from a man aged 45-65 years with Graves' hyperthyroidism.

This clonotype was detected once. The genes are TRBV28 and TRBJ1-5, with a weak D call TRBD1 (5 bases). Germline V lookup: CDR1 MDHEN, CDR2 SYDVKM. CDR3 length equals 14 residues. Trimming shortened V by 6 bases and J by 4 bases, and 13 bases separated the two germline ends. The chain's CDR3 is CASSRDSINQPQHF. CDR3 nucleotides: TGTGCCAGCAGCCGTGACAGCATTAATCAGCCCCAGCATTTT.

This clonotype has just a few counts. This chain links TRBV29-1 with TRBJ2-6, with D perhaps assigned TRBD1 or TRBD2 (5 bases each). The CDR3 totals 17 residues. Germline V gene lookup returns CDR1 SQVTM and CDR2 ANQGSEA. This chain's CDR3 is CSGRGHPTISGANVLTF. The CDR3 region has the DNA TGCAGTGGCCGGGGCCACCCTACTATCTCTGGGGCCAACGTCCTGACTTTC.

At least ten counts were recorded for this clonotype. The V and J genes are TRBV7-9 and TRBJ1-1, with a weak D call TRBD1 (6 bases). The CDR3 contains 14 residues. The V end lost 5 bases, the J end lost 4 bases, and 14 bases lay between the germline ends. Germline CDR1 and CDR2: SEHNR and FQNEAQ (reference sequence). CDR3 in amino acids: CASSLQGTGTEAFF. Written as DNA, the CDR3 is TGTGCCAGCAGCCTACAGGGTACGGGCACTGAAGCTTTCTTT.

The rearrangement uses TRBV6-1 and TRBJ1-2; TRBD1 agrees at 8 bases. This CDR3 is built from 15 residues. Trimming took 3 bases from V and 4 from J; bases not matched to a gene: 7. The germline CDR1 and CDR2 sequences are MNHNS and SASEGT. The CDR3 nucleotides are TGTGCCAGCAGTGATCGACAGGGGACGGGCTATGGCTACACCTTC. This codes for CASSDRQGTGYGYTF.

The chain couples TRBV12-3 or TRBV12-4 to TRBJ2-1; no reliable D call. This CDR3 has 13 residues. The V and J ends lost 7 bases and 6 bases respectively, with 13 bases between them. CDR3 loop: CASTKVPTNEQFF. The CDR3 nucleotides are TGTGCCAGCACAAAGGTCCCTACCAATGAGCAGTTCTTC.

This clonotype was observed a few times. The rearrangement uses TRBV30 and TRBJ1-3; possible D gene TRBD1, 5 bases. Trimming stripped 3 bases from V and 4 bases from J, with 10 bases between. CDR3 length: 13 residues. Germline-derived CDR1 and CDR2 are GTSNPN and SVGIG (reference sequence). The CDR3 DNA sequence: TGTGCCTGGAGGAGGACATTCGGAAACACCATATATTTT. Translated, it gives CAWRRTFGNTIYF.

This chain links TRBV7-9 with TRBJ2-1; TRBD2 matches 12 bases. The CDR3 extends over 14 amino acids. Germline V lookup: CDR1 SEHNR, CDR2 FQNEAQ (reference sequence). Losses at the gene ends were 3 bases for V and 10 bases for J; bases not matched to a gene: 4. CDR3 nucleotide sequence: TGTGCCAGCAGCTTGGGGACTAGCGGGCCGGAGCAGTTCTTC. As protein: CASSLGTSGPEQFF.

The J gene is TRBJ2-7, the V gene TRBV7-8; 9 positions agree with TRBD2. CDR3 length equals 14 residues. The germline V gene encodes CDR1 SGHVS and CDR2 FQNEAQ. The junction had 5 bases not matched to a gene; V was cut back by 3 bases and J by 5 bases. The CDR3 region has the DNA TGTGCCAGCAGCTTGTGGACTAGCGCCGACGAGCAGTACTTC. Translation gives CASSLWTSADEQYF.

V usage is TRBV12-5 and J usage is TRBJ2-2; D not certain. Per the germline V gene, CDR1 is LGHNT and CDR2 is FRNRAP. CDR3 length equals 22 residues. V was shortened by 1 base and J by 2 bases, with 29 bases between the two germline ends. This CDR3 is CASGLAPLALSRVRSNTGELFF. CDR3 bases: TGTGCTAGTGGTTTGGCACCTCTTGCTTTAAGCCGTGTGCGGAGTAACACCGGGGAGCTGTTTTTT.

The gene calls are TRBV27 and TRBJ2-1; 7 bases are shared with TRBD1. Germline V gene sequence: CDR1 MNHEY, CDR2 SMNVEV (reference sequence). Trimming at V came to 8 bases and at J to 2 bases, leaving 6 bases not matched to a gene. CDR3 size: 14 residues. CDR3 in amino acids: CASLSGTAYNEQFF. In nucleotides, the CDR3 is TGTGCCAGCCTTTCCGGGACAGCCTACAATGAGCAGTTCTTC.

This clonotype has more than one count but fewer than ten. The V call is TRBV6-5, the J call TRBJ2-7; D perhaps matches TRBD1 (6 bases). Germline values: CDR1 MNHEY, CDR2 SVGAGI. The CDR3 covers 14 residues. The germline V and J ends were trimmed by 2 bases and 2 bases, with 10 bases remaining between them. CDR3 coding DNA: TGTGCCAGCAGTTACCGGGACACCGCCTACGAGCAGTACTTC. This sequence encodes CASSYRDTAYEQYF.

The V gene is TRBV5-1, the J gene TRBJ2-2; D might be TRBD2 (6 bases). The ends were cut back, 4 bases at V and 1 base at J, with 17 bases in the middle. In germline, CDR1 is SGHRS, CDR2 YFSETQ. The CDR3 totals 17 residues. The CDR3 DNA is TGCGCCAGCAGCCCCCGGGGGAGTAGTAGGAACACCGGGGAGCTGTTTTTT. This codes for CASSPRGSSRNTGELFF. The variable domain in full, completed from reference TRBV5-1 and TRBJ2-2, reads KAGVTQTPRYLIKTRGQQVTLSCSPISGHRSVSWYQQTPGQGLQFLFEYFSETQRNKGNFPGRFSGRQFSNSRSEMNVSTLELGDSALYLCASSPRGSSRNTGELFFGEGSRLTVL.

This chain uses TRBV5-1 with TRBJ2-1; D is undetermined. The CDR3 is 12 amino acids. CDR1 and CDR2 (germline): SGHRS, YFSETQ. The ends were cut back, 2 bases at V and 10 bases at J, with 10 bases in the middle. The CDR3 is CASSFDPREQFF. In DNA form, the CDR3 reads TGCGCCAGCAGCTTTGACCCGAGGGAGCAGTTCTTC.

V is TRBV12-5 and J is TRBJ2-2, with TRBD2 identical over 7 bases. Trimming at V came to 8 bases and at J to 8 bases, leaving 11 bases not matched to a gene. Germline V gene lookup returns CDR1 LGHNT and CDR2 FRNRAP. The CDR3 runs 14 residues. The CDR3 here is CASLSSGTAGELFF. CDR3 DNA sequence: TGTGCTAGTTTGTCCAGCGGGACGGCAGGGGAGCTGTTTTTT.

The gene calls are TRBV27 and TRBJ2-1; the match to TRBD2 covers 7 bases. Germline lookup yields CDR1 MNHEY and CDR2 SMNVEV (reference sequence). The CDR3 runs to 13 residues. V lost 6 bases and J lost 5; bases outside the gene matches: 4. For the CDR3, the DNA is TGTGCCAGCAGATTAAGCGGGGACAATGAGCAGTTCTTC. It specifies CASRLSGDNEQFF.

This clonotype has ten or more counts. The chain has TRBV20-1 and TRBJ1-2, with D maybe TRBD1 (5 bases). Trimming took 0 bases from V and 3 from J, leaving 8 bases between them. CDR1 and CDR2 (germline): DFQATT, SNEGSKA (reference sequence). This CDR3 region has 13 residues. The CDR3 loop is CSARDGRDYGYTF. CDR3 sequence (DNA): TGCAGTGCTAGAGACGGCAGGGACTATGGCTACACCTTC.

This chain uses TRBV30 with TRBJ1-4; TRBD1 might be the D (5 bases). Trimming stripped 2 bases from V and 7 bases from J, with 14 bases between. Germline-derived CDR1 and CDR2 are GTSNPN and SVGIG (reference sequence). The CDR3 is made up of 14 amino acids. The CDR3 DNA reads TGTGCCTGGAGTTCCGGGACTAGTGGTGAAAAACTGTTTTTT. It specifies CAWSSGTSGEKLFF.

This clonotype was found many times. The chain is built from TRBV7-8 and TRBJ2-5; TRBD1 aligns across 7 bases. Germline CDR1 SGHVS, CDR2 FQNEAQ. The length of the CDR3 is 16 residues. Losses at the gene ends were 2 bases for V and 3 bases for J; bases not matched to a gene: 9. The CDR3 protein is CASSLWESGTEETQYF. Here the CDR3 DNA reads TGTGCCAGCAGCTTATGGGAATCGGGGACAGAAGAGACCCAGTACTTC.

In this sample, this clonotype turned up a few times. V gene TRBV5-1 combines with J gene TRBJ2-1, with D maybe TRBD2 (6 bases). The CDR3 extends over 17 amino acids. The V end was cut by 3 bases, the J end by 3 bases, with 19 bases between. Germline V gene lookup returns CDR1 SGHRS and CDR2 YFSETQ. The CDR3 region is CASSWRDMGSDYNEQFF. CDR3 nucleotide sequence: TGCGCCAGCAGCTGGAGGGATATGGGTAGCGACTACAATGAGCAGTTCTTC.

Many counts were recorded for this clonotype. The genes are TRBV7-9 and TRBJ2-1, with 7 bases identical to TRBD2. The germline V gene encodes CDR1 SEHNR and CDR2 FQNEAQ (reference sequence). The CDR3 extends over 20 amino acids. With 2 bases clipped from V and 0 bases from J, the junction kept 16 bases outside the gene matches. DNA for the CDR3: TGTGCCAGCAGCTTATCCCCCGGTTATGAGGGCGGGAGCTCCTACAATGAGCAGTTCTTC. It is translated as CASSLSPGYEGGSSYNEQFF.